These 17 T cell receptor beta chains came from one sample sequenced in a study of OX40 agonist ivuxolimab in advanced cancers. Assay used: immunoSEQ multiplex PCR; TCRdb lists only in-frame clones, some missing. The table records 75,000 to 100,000 clones, approximately 91% of them present only once. Material: CD4+ or CD8+ T cells sorted from blood, obtained in a trial of the OX40 agonist ivuxolimab. Receptors originate from an adult with an advanced solid tumor such as melanoma, head and neck, liver or kidney cancer.

The V and J genes are TRBV7-2 and TRBJ2-5; D ambiguous. Germline-derived CDR1 and CDR2 are SGHTA and FQGNSA. This CDR3 has 14 residues. The ends were cut back, 5 bases at V and 5 bases at J, with 15 bases in the middle. In nucleotides, the CDR3 is TGTGCCAGCAGCGTATACCTTCTGGGGGAGACCCAGTACTTC. The encoded protein is CASSVYLLGETQYF.

The chain joins TRBV28 to TRBJ1-6, with a weak D call TRBD1 (5 bases). CDR1 MDHEN and CDR2 SYDVKM come from the germline V gene. With 4 bases removed from V and 5 bases from J, the gap between germline ends came to 9 bases. The CDR3 is 14 amino acids. The CDR3: CASSYQGNNSPLHF. The CDR3 DNA follows: TGTGCCAGCAGTTACCAGGGAAATAATTCACCCCTCCACTTT. Full variable domain (rest looked up from reference TRBV28 and TRBJ1-6): DVKVTQSSRYLVKRTGEKVFLECVQDMDHENMFWYRQDPGLGLRLIYFSYDVKMKEKGDIPEGYSVSREKKERFSLILESASTNQTSMYLCASSYQGNNSPLHFGNGTRLTVT.

The V and J genes are TRBV4-3 and TRBJ1-5; D call uncertain. CDR1 LGHNA and CDR2 YSLEER come from the germline V gene. V shed 1 base and J shed 0 bases, with 1 base lying between them. CDR3 length: 13 amino acids. The CDR3 DNA is TGCGCCAGCAGCCAAGGTAGCAATCAGCCCCAGCATTTT. Protein sequence: CASSQGSNQPQHF.

This rearrangement joins TRBV7-2 to TRBJ2-3; a possible D gene is TRBD1 (5 bases). The germline CDR1 and CDR2 sequences are SGHTA and FQGNSA. The CDR3 is 14 residues long. With 1 base removed from V and 2 bases from J, the gap between germline ends came to 7 bases. The CDR3 region is CASSLGQSTDTQYF. DNA for the CDR3: TGTGCCAGCAGCTTAGGACAGTCCACAGATACGCAGTATTTT.

This chain joins TRBV2 and TRBJ1-1; weak D call: TRBD1 (6 bases). In germline, CDR1 is SNHLY, CDR2 FYNNEI. V was pared by 9 bases and J by 3 bases, with 14 bases between. This CDR3 comprises 13 residues. This chain's CDR3 is CARRTVYDTEAFF. The DNA for the CDR3 is TGTGCCAGAAGGACAGTTTATGACACTGAAGCTTTCTTT.

The genes are TRBV4-1 and TRBJ2-2; D may be TRBD2 (6 bases). Germline CDR1 and CDR2: MGHRA and YSYEKL. The germline V and J ends were trimmed by 0 bases and 7 bases, with 15 bases remaining between them. The CDR3 is 16 residues long. As DNA, the CDR3 is TGCGCCAGCAGCCAAGAAGGGAGACTAGGAGGCGGGGAGCTGTTTTTT. Protein: CASSQEGRLGGGELFF.

J is TRBJ2-2 and V is TRBV5-1, with D perhaps matching TRBD1 or TRBD2 (5 bases each). Between the trimmed V and J ends, which lost 4 bases and 4 bases, there was a span of 20 bases. Looked up from germline, CDR1 is SGHRS and CDR2 is YFSETQ. The CDR3 is 17 residues long. The CDR3: CASSHEESPGRTGELFF. The CDR3 DNA is TGCGCCAGCAGCCACGAAGAATCGCCGGGGCGCACCGGGGAGCTGTTTTTT. The variable domain in full, completed from reference TRBV5-1 and TRBJ2-2, reads KAGVTQTPRYLIKTRGQQVTLSCSPISGHRSVSWYQQTPGQGLQFLFEYFSETQRNKGNFPGRFSGRQFSNSRSEMNVSTLELGDSALYLCASSHEESPGRTGELFFGEGSRLTVL.

V is TRBV27 and J is TRBJ2-7; TRBD1 might be the D (5 bases). Germline CDR1 and CDR2: MNHEY and SMNVEV (reference sequence). The CDR3 is 16 residues long. V lost 2 bases, J lost 6 bases, and 20 bases lay in between. As DNA, the CDR3 is TGTGCCAGCAGTTTAGTCAGGGAATCTTTCAACTCCGAGCAGTACTTC. This codes for CASSLVRESFNSEQYF.

This clone was seen just once. V usage is TRBV15 and J usage is TRBJ2-2; D not resolved. The V gene lost 7 bases and the J gene lost 8 bases, with 2 bases spanning the gap. The CDR3 length is 9 residues. From germline, CDR1 is LNHNV and CDR2 YYDKDF (reference sequence). The CDR3 sequence is CATKGELFF. The CDR3 DNA follows: TGTGCCACCAAAGGGGAGCTGTTTTTT.

This chain uses TRBV4-3 with TRBJ1-4; D perhaps matches TRBD1 (6 bases). Between the trimmed V and J ends, which lost 4 bases and 6 bases, there was a span of 12 bases. CDR1 and CDR2 (germline): LGHNA, YSLEER. The length of the CDR3 is 14 residues. CDR3 residues: CASSPGGRDEKLFF. The CDR3 DNA reads as TGCGCCAGCAGCCCCGGGGGCAGGGATGAAAAACTGTTTTTT.

The chain uses TRBV19 and TRBJ1-1, with D hard to call. Germline V gives CDR1 LNHDA, CDR2 SQIVND (reference sequence). Trimming removed 7 bases at V and 2 bases at J, with 14 bases between. The CDR3 contains 14 residues. The DNA of the CDR3 is TGTGCCAGTAAAGAGGAAGGCGTCAACACTGAAGCTTTCTTT. It is translated as CASKEEGVNTEAFF. Based on the CDR3 plus reference TRBV19 and TRBJ1-1, the full variable domain is DGGITQSPKYLFRKEGQNVTLSCEQNLNHDAMYWYRQDPGQGLRLIYYSQIVNDFQKGDIAEGYSVSREKKESFPLTVTSAQKNPTAFYLCASKEEGVNTEAFFGQGTRLTVV.

Here the CDR3 reads CASSIYWQGTDTQYF. CDR3 sequence (DNA): TGTGCCAGTAGTATATACTGGCAGGGCACAGATACGCAGTATTTT. The chain employs TRBV19 and TRBJ2-3; D remains ambiguous. The CDR3 consists of 15 residues. Trimming shortened V by 2 bases and J by 1 base, and 10 bases separated the two germline ends. The V gene's germline CDR1 is LNHDA and CDR2 SQIVND (reference sequence).

V is TRBV7-9 and J is TRBJ2-1; D not certain. Germline CDR1 reads SEHNR; CDR2 reads FQNEAQ (reference sequence). This CDR3 contains 14 residues. V gave up 5 bases and J gave up 4 bases, with 12 bases separating them. The CDR3: CASSHSRRYNEQFF. Written as DNA, the CDR3 is TGTGCCAGCAGCCACTCCCGGCGGTACAATGAGCAGTTCTTC. Full variable domain (rest looked up from reference TRBV7-9 and TRBJ2-1): DTGVSQNPRHKITKRGQNVTFRCDPISEHNRLYWYRQTLGQGPEFLTYFQNEAQLEKSRLLSDRFSAERPKGSFSTLEIQRTEQGDSAMYLCASSHSRRYNEQFFGPGTRLTVL.

The V call is TRBV5-1, the J call TRBJ2-2; no clear D. The germline gives CDR1 SGHRS, CDR2 YFSETQ. Trimming left V 4 bases short and J 6 bases short, with 19 bases between. The CDR3 totals 16 residues. The chain's CDR3 is CASSPDAAPAAGELFF. CDR3 sequence (DNA): TGCGCCAGCAGCCCTGACGCGGCCCCCGCGGCCGGGGAGCTGTTTTTT.

The chain is built from TRBV18 and TRBJ2-7; TRBD1 agrees at 10 bases. This CDR3 region has 15 residues. The ends lost 3 bases at V and 5 bases at J; junction bases unmatched: 7. Germline V gene sequence: CDR1 KGHSH, CDR2 LQKENI. The CDR3 loop is CASSPRGGQGNEQYF. CDR3 in DNA: TGTGCCAGCTCACCGAGGGGGGGACAGGGGAACGAGCAGTACTTC. The full variable domain, completed using reference TRBV18 and TRBJ2-7, is NAGVMQNPRHLVRRRGQEARLRCSPMKGHSHVYWYRQLPEEGLKFMVYLQKENIIDESGMPKERFSAEFPKEGPSILRIQQVVRGDSAAYFCASSPRGGQGNEQYFGPGTRLTVT.

V usage is TRBV7-8 and J usage is TRBJ2-7; D is uncertain. Germline V gene sequence: CDR1 SGHVS, CDR2 FQNEAQ. The CDR3 is made up of 13 amino acids. V gave up 5 bases and J gave up 2 bases, with 10 bases separating them. The CDR3 loop is CASSPRNTYEQYF. The CDR3 nucleotides are TGTGCCAGCAGCCCCCGTAACACCTACGAGCAGTACTTC.

This clone was detected once. This chain uses TRBV27 with TRBJ1-1; the match to TRBD1 covers 8 bases. The germline CDR1 and CDR2 sequences are MNHEY and SMNVEV (reference sequence). Trimming removed 3 bases from V and 4 bases from J; junction bases left unmatched: 10. This CDR3 is 16 amino acids long. Written as DNA, the CDR3 is TGTGCCAGCAGTTTGGGCAGGGGGCCGTCGAGCACTGAAGCTTTCTTT. Protein sequence: CASSLGRGPSSTEAFF.